This T cell receptor (beta chain) was sequenced during a study of CD8 T cells in Susac syndrome. In the multiple sclerosis control group, patients were treatment-naive and had stable or active relapsing-remitting disease. Germline V gene lookup returns CDR1 MNHEY and CDR2 SVGAGI. This CDR3 region has 16 residues. Trimming left V 1 base short and J 2 bases short, with 11 bases between. An amount of RNA that ranged from roughly 0.5 to 1 ug was reverse transcribed with random hexamers. TCRdb itself ran the immunoSEQ multiplex PCR reads through MiXCR, one entry per CDR3 protein. The table lists roughly 330,000 distinct CDR3 sequences, about 90% of them singletons.

The chain uses TRBV6-5 and TRBJ2-2; no clear D gene. The clonotype was recovered from a human donor with multiple sclerosis. The sequencing input was CD4+ T cells from PBMCs. The CDR3 spells CASSYLRAENTGELFF. Here the CDR3 DNA reads TGTGCCAGCAGTTACTTACGGGCCGAAAACACCGGGGAGCTGTTTTTT.